This passage covers 13 T cell receptor beta chains from one sample sequenced in a study of T cells after yellow fever vaccination. TCRdb recomputed calls from the 5' RACE reads with MiXCR, one row per CDR3 protein. The table shows hundreds of thousands of distinct CDR3 sequences, with around 12% occurring only once. The sequencing used PBMCs, collected on the day of the yellow fever booster vaccination. The receptors originated from a man aged 25-45 years who received the YFV17D yellow fever vaccine.

This clonotype was seen many times. The chain recombines TRBV7-2 with TRBJ1-5; possibly TRBD1 for D (6 bases). This CDR3 spans 15 amino acids. Germline V CDR1 and CDR2: SGHTA, FQGNSA. Trimming removed 1 base at V and 1 base at J, with 8 bases between. The DNA for the CDR3 is TGTGCCAGCAGCTTAGGGGACACGAGCAATCAGCCCCAGCATTTT. Translating it yields CASSLGDTSNQPQHF. The variable domain in full, completed from reference TRBV7-2 and TRBJ1-5, reads GAGVSQSPSNKVTEKGKDVELRCDPISGHTALYWYRQSLGQGLEFLIYFQGNSAPDKSGLPSDRFSAERTGGSVSTLTIQRTQQEDSAVYLCASSLGDTSNQPQHFGDGTRLSIL.

This clonotype turned up a few times. The chain combines TRBV19 with TRBJ1-5; TRBD1 aligns across 7 bases. The germline gives CDR1 LNHDA, CDR2 SQIVND (reference sequence). This CDR3 spans 14 amino acids. After removal of 3 bases from V and 11 bases from J, the junction contained 10 bases not matched to a gene. The CDR3 is CASSIRTGFGSQHF. CDR3 nucleotide sequence: TGTGCCAGTAGTATCCGGACAGGTTTCGGGTCCCAGCATTTT.

The chain uses TRBV20-1 and TRBJ2-5; TRBD2 aligns across 7 bases. The CDR3 is 14 residues long. Germline CDR1 is DFQATT and CDR2 is SNEGSKA (reference sequence). The J segment lost 2 bases and the V segment lost 5 bases, leaving 8 bases of the junction unmatched. The CDR3 protein is CSAAGGGKQETQYF. The CDR3 DNA sequence: TGCAGTGCTGCTGGGGGGGGAAAACAAGAGACCCAGTACTTC.

This clonotype was seen more than once but under ten times. This chain joins TRBV20-1 and TRBJ2-4; no reliable D call. This CDR3 comprises 14 residues. Germline lookup yields CDR1 DFQATT and CDR2 SNEGSKA (reference sequence). V was shortened by 1 base and J by 5 bases, with 12 bases between the two germline ends. CDR3 in amino acids: CSARGINFENIQYF. As DNA, the CDR3 is TGCAGTGCTAGAGGTATTAACTTCGAAAACATTCAGTACTTC.

The chain combines TRBV6-2 or TRBV6-3 with TRBJ2-2; no reliable D call. The CDR3 sequence is 14 residues long. V was trimmed by 3 bases and J by 1 base, leaving 6 bases between them. Germline CDR1 is MNHEY and CDR2 is SVGEGT. The CDR3 spells CASSYLVNTGELFF. Here the CDR3 DNA reads TGTGCCAGCAGTTATCTAGTGAACACCGGGGAGCTGTTTTTT.

This clonotype was observed at least ten times. The rearrangement uses TRBV19 and TRBJ2-1, with no clear D. Germline values: CDR1 LNHDA, CDR2 SQIVND (reference sequence). The CDR3 has 11 residues. Trimming took 7 bases from V and 7 from J, leaving 8 bases between them. CDR3 sequence: CASTKRNEQFF. The DNA of the CDR3 is TGTGCCAGTACTAAGAGGAATGAGCAGTTCTTC.

The chain recombines TRBV5-1 with TRBJ2-1; possibly TRBD2 for D (6 bases). Trimming left V 0 bases short and J 6 bases short, with 10 bases between. The CDR3 extends over 14 amino acids. Germline CDR1 reads SGHRS; CDR2 reads YFSETQ. The CDR3 bases are TGCGCCAGCAGCTTGGTGGGACTCCTCAATGAGCAGTTCTTC. Its protein is CASSLVGLLNEQFF.

The sample holds a few counts of this clonotype. The rearrangement uses TRBV5-1 and TRBJ2-7; 8 nucleotides agree with TRBD1. The CDR3 has 16 residues. V was clipped by 4 bases and J by 3 bases; unmatched bases: 12. Germline loops: CDR1 SGHRS, CDR2 YFSETQ. In DNA form, the CDR3 reads TGCGCCAGCAGCGGCGGACAGGGCGAAAGGGGCTACGAGCAGTACTTC. It codes for CASSGGQGERGYEQYF.

This clonotype was seen only a few times. V is TRBV29-1 and J is TRBJ1-4, with D possibly TRBD1 on 5 matching bases. The ends were cut back, 4 bases at V and 0 bases at J, with 9 bases in the middle. The CDR3 is 14 residues long. Germline V gene data show CDR1 as SQVTM and CDR2 as ANQGSEA. For the CDR3, the DNA is TGCAGCGTTGGGGGGGGAGCAACTAATGAAAAACTGTTTTTT. This gives the protein CSVGGGATNEKLFF.

The V call is TRBV20-1, the J call TRBJ1-4; D gene ambiguous. Germline V lookup: CDR1 DFQATT, CDR2 SNEGSKA (reference sequence). This CDR3 is built from 13 residues. Trimming removed 6 bases at V and 2 bases at J, with 10 bases between. As DNA, the CDR3 is TGCAGTGCAGGGCGGGCCACTAATGAAAAACTGTTTTTT. Translation gives CSAGRATNEKLFF.

This clonotype came up a few times. The chain couples TRBV29-1 to TRBJ2-5; TRBD1 aligns across 8 bases. Trimming cost V 3 bases and J 9 bases; bases outside gene matches: 9. The CDR3 is 13 amino acids. The V gene's germline CDR1 is SQVTM and CDR2 ANQGSEA. Here the CDR3 reads CSVDLAARGPQYF. CDR3 coding DNA: TGCAGCGTTGACCTTGCGGCCAGGGGGCCCCAGTACTTC.

Only a few counts were recorded for this clonotype. The gene calls are TRBV6-5 and TRBJ1-6, with a tentative D call TRBD1 (5 bases). Trimming left V 6 bases short and J 6 bases short, with 12 bases between. Germline CDR1 is MNHEY and CDR2 is SVGAGI. The CDR3 length is 14 residues. The CDR3 protein is CASSYRGPNSPLHF. In nucleotides, the CDR3 is TGTGCCAGCAGCTACCGGGGCCCTAATTCACCCCTCCACTTT.

This clonotype was counted a few times. The chain links TRBV28 to TRBJ1-5; D is uncertain. V gave up 1 base and J gave up 6 bases, with 4 bases separating them. CDR1 MDHEN and CDR2 SYDVKM come from the germline V gene. The CDR3 consists of 12 residues. CDR3 amino acids: CASSLFGQPQHF. The CDR3, as DNA: TGTGCCAGCAGTTTATTCGGTCAGCCCCAGCATTTT.